These T cell receptor beta chains were read from a single sample in a study of blood T cell repertoires in COVID-19. The repertoire was sequenced with immunoSEQ multiplex PCR; TCRdb's copy has only in-frame clones and lacks some. The sample includes a few hundred thousand clones, around 91% of them seen just once. Specimen: peripheral blood. These receptors were obtained from an older woman with acute or convalescent COVID-19. Each CDR3 is given with its conserved first and last residue. The D gene is left open where the match is weak. The listing skips clone size in some rows; elsewhere it reads once, few, many or a size class.

V	J	D	size	length	CDR3	DNA
TRBV7-9	TRBJ1-1	NA	NA	14	CASSRGREGTEAFF	TGTGCCAGCAGCAGAGGACGGGAGGGCACTGAAGCTTTCTTT
TRBV5-1	TRBJ2-2	NA	NA	14	CASSLAQPGGELFF	TGCGCCAGCAGCTTGGCACAACCTGGCGGGGAGCTGTTTTTT
TRBV28	TRBJ1-3	NA	NA	12	CATGFSGNTIYF	TGTGCCACGGGTTTCTCTGGAAACACCATATATTTT
TRBV4-3	TRBJ2-3	TRBD2	NA	16	CASSQTLAGVGDTQYF	TGCGCCAGCAGCCAAACACTAGCGGGGGTTGGAGATACGCAGTATTTT
TRBV7-2	TRBJ2-3	NA	NA	16	CASSLPSGPSTDTQYF	TGTGCCAGCAGCTTACCCAGCGGGCCCAGCACAGATACGCAGTATTTT
TRBV5-1	TRBJ2-1	NA	once	15	CASSLGHATYNEQFF	TGCGCCAGCAGCTTGGGACACGCAACCTACAATGAGCAGTTCTTC
TRBV11-3	TRBJ2-2	NA	NA	13	CASGWAGTGELFF	TGTGCCAGCGGTTGGGCTGGCACCGGGGAGCTGTTTTTT
TRBV11-2	TRBJ1-5	TRBD1	NA	13	CASSRNRGQPQHF	TGTGCCAGCAGCCGGAACAGGGGACAGCCCCAGCATTTT
TRBV18	TRBJ1-2	NA	NA	13	CASSPAQGGGYTF	TGTGCCAGCTCACCAGCCCAGGGAGGTGGCTACACCTTC
TRBV9	TRBJ2-7	TRBD1	NA	16	CASSGQWDRDFYEQYF	TGTGCCAGCAGCGGCCAGTGGGACAGGGATTTTTACGAGCAGTACTTC
TRBV7-2	TRBJ1-1	TRBD1	NA	15	CASSLMEGAVTEAFF	TGTGCCAGCAGCTTAATGGAGGGGGCGGTCACTGAAGCTTTCTTT
TRBV29-1	TRBJ2-1	TRBD2	NA	14	CSSRTSGSTNEQFF	TGCAGCTCTAGAACTAGCGGGAGTACCAATGAGCAGTTCTTC
TRBV2	TRBJ2-5	TRBD2	NA	13	CASRREVQETQYF	TGTGCCAGCAGGCGGGAGGTCCAAGAGACCCAGTACTTC
TRBV5-6	TRBJ1-1	TRBD1	NA	16	CASSLADRGRNTEAFF	TGTGCCAGCAGCTTGGCGGACAGGGGCAGGAACACTGAAGCTTTCTTT
TRBV10-3	TRBJ2-7	TRBD1	NA	14	CAISKTGSDYEQYF	TGTGCCATCAGCAAGACAGGGTCTGACTACGAGCAGTACTTC
TRBV2	TRBJ2-1	NA	once	15	CASSETLASGNEQFF	TGTGCCAGCAGTGAAACCCTAGCGTCCGGCAATGAGCAGTTCTTC
TRBV18	TRBJ2-1	NA	NA	17	CASSPPLGEVVYNEQFF	TGTGCCAGCTCACCACCACTAGGGGAGGTTGTCTACAATGAGCAGTTCTTC
TRBV5-1	TRBJ2-2	TRBD1	NA	16	CASSLGQGATTGELFF	TGCGCCAGCAGCTTGGGACAGGGGGCAACAACCGGGGAGCTGTTTTTT
TRBV18	TRBJ1-5	NA	NA	12	CASSPVNQPQHF	TGTGCCAGCTCACCAGTAAATCAGCCCCAGCATTTT
TRBV27	TRBJ1-2	NA	NA	13	CASSLARNYGYTF	TGTGCCAGCAGTTTAGCCAGAAACTATGGCTACACCTTC
TRBV5-4	TRBJ1-1	TRBD1	NA	16	CASSSGQARWDTEAFF	TGTGCCAGCAGCTCCGGACAGGCCCGGTGGGACACTGAAGCTTTCTTT
TRBV20-1	TRBJ2-7	NA	NA	11	CSARSGHEQYF	TGCAGTGCGCGTAGTGGGCACGAGCAGTACTTC
TRBV28	TRBJ2-1	TRBD2	NA	15	CASSLSGLVNNEQFF	TGTGCCAGCAGTCTTTCGGGACTAGTAAACAATGAGCAGTTCTTC
TRBV20-1	TRBJ2-7	NA	NA	11	CSASGPEGQYF	TGCAGTGCTAGTGGACCCGAGGGGCAGTACTTC
TRBV5-4	TRBJ2-1	TRBD2	NA	16	CASSWQLAGGYNEQFF	TGTGCCAGCAGCTGGCAACTAGCGGGGGGTTACAATGAGCAGTTCTTC
TRBV28	TRBJ2-3	TRBD1	NA	11	CASSDRDRGQF	TGTGCCAGCAGTGACCGGGACAGGGGGCAATTT
TRBV28	TRBJ2-7	NA	NA	13	CASTEGGTYEQYF	TGTGCCAGCACCGAGGGGGGGACCTACGAGCAGTACTTC
TRBV28	TRBJ2-2	TRBD2	NA	17	CASSSTVGTSVSGELFF	TGTGCCAGCAGTTCCACCGTCGGGACTAGCGTGTCCGGGGAGCTGTTTTTT
TRBV18	TRBJ1-1	NA	NA	13	CASSPTGNTEAFF	TGTGCCAGCTCACCAACGGGGAACACTGAAGCTTTCTTT
TRBV7-9	TRBJ1-5	NA	NA	14	CASSLRGGNQPQHF	TGTGCCAGCAGCTTACGGGGGGGGAATCAGCCCCAGCATTTT
TRBV3-1/TRBV3-2	TRBJ1-4	TRBD1	NA	14	CASSHTGGSEKLFF	TGTGCCAGCAGCCACACAGGGGGCAGTGAAAAACTGTTTTTT
TRBV5-8	TRBJ2-5	TRBD2	NA	17	CASSLVSGTSSDETQYF	TGTGCCAGCAGCTTGGTATCCGGGACTAGCTCTGACGAGACCCAGTACTTC
TRBV9	TRBJ2-7	TRBD1	NA	19	CASSVGLQGINSFYHEQYF	TGTGCCAGCAGCGTAGGGCTACAGGGGATAAATTCCTTCTACCACGAGCAGTACTTC
TRBV29-1	TRBJ1-5	NA	NA	13	CSVVAGENQPQHF	TGCAGCGTTGTGGCAGGGGAAAATCAGCCCCAGCATTTT
TRBV11-2	TRBJ2-7	NA	once	15	CASSLRQVSSYEQYF	TGTGCCAGCAGCCTCCGACAGGTGTCCTCCTACGAGCAGTACTTC
TRBV6-5	TRBJ2-7	NA	NA	15	CASSYGETTLYEQYF	TGTGCCAGCAGTTACGGTGAGACAACACTCTACGAGCAGTACTTC
TRBV28	TRBJ1-5	TRBD1	few	17	CASSFRAIPGGNQPQHF	TGTGCCAGCAGCTTCCGCGCAATCCCAGGGGGTAATCAGCCCCAGCATTTT
TRBV7-6	TRBJ1-1	NA	few	16	CASSLRAGGVEVEAFF	TGTGCCAGCAGCCTTAGGGCGGGGGGGGTTGAAGTCGAAGCTTTCTTT
TRBV11-2	TRBJ1-3	NA	NA	16	CASSFGPGSSGNTIYF	TGTGCCAGCAGCTTCGGACCGGGGAGCTCTGGAAACACCATATATTTT
TRBV7-2	TRBJ2-7	TRBD1	NA	15	CASSLDGTGGYEQYF	TGTGCCAGCAGCTTAGACGGGACAGGGGGGTACGAGCAGTACTTC
TRBV4-3	TRBJ2-4	NA	NA	14	CASSQAGGWNIQYF	TGCGCCAGCAGCCAAGCGGGGGGCTGGAACATTCAGTACTTC
TRBV3-1/TRBV3-2	TRBJ1-3	TRBD1	NA	17	CASSPWGQDRAGNTIYF	TGTGCCAGCAGCCCCTGGGGGCAGGACAGGGCAGGAAACACCATATATTTT
TRBV7-8	TRBJ2-5	TRBD1	NA	16	CASSPRTGGPQESQYF	TGTGCCAGCAGCCCGCGGACAGGTGGGCCCCAAGAGTCCCAGTACTTC
TRBV2	TRBJ1-1	NA	NA	14	CASRSGGRNTEAFF	TGTGCCAGCAGATCGGGGGGTCGGAACACTGAAGCTTTCTTT
TRBV25-1	TRBJ2-5	TRBD1	NA	13	CASQTGGVETQYF	TGTGCCAGCCAGACAGGGGGCGTAGAGACCCAGTACTTC
TRBV28	TRBJ1-5	TRBD1	NA	15	CASSGGQGAYQPQHF	TGTGCCAGCAGCGGTGGACAGGGGGCTTATCAGCCCCAGCATTTT
TRBV5-4	TRBJ2-1	NA	NA	15	CASSEGGAGYNEQFF	TGTGCCAGCAGCGAAGGGGGGGCGGGCTACAATGAGCAGTTCTTC
TRBV7-9	TRBJ1-1	TRBD1	NA	15	CASSSGQGGYTEAFF	TGTGCCAGCAGCTCGGGACAGGGGGGCTACACTGAAGCTTTCTTT
TRBV7-9	TRBJ1-6	NA	NA	15	CASSLTGTNNSPLHF	TGTGCCAGCAGCCTGACCGGGACAAATAATTCACCCCTCCACTTT
TRBV7-9	TRBJ2-3	NA	NA	13	CASSLKRDDTQYF	TGTGCCAGCAGCTTAAAACGGGATGATACGCAGTATTTT
TRBV6-5	TRBJ2-3	TRBD2	once	15	CASSSSGGPRDTQYF	TGTGCCAGCAGTTCGTCGGGGGGGCCGAGAGATACGCAGTATTTT
TRBV14	TRBJ2-7	TRBD2	NA	15	CASSPWGLAVHEQYF	TGTGCCAGCAGCCCTTGGGGACTAGCGGTCCACGAGCAGTACTTC
TRBV7-6	TRBJ1-1	NA	NA	14	CASSLGSVNTEAFF	TGTGCCAGCAGCTTAGGCAGTGTGAACACTGAAGCTTTCTTT